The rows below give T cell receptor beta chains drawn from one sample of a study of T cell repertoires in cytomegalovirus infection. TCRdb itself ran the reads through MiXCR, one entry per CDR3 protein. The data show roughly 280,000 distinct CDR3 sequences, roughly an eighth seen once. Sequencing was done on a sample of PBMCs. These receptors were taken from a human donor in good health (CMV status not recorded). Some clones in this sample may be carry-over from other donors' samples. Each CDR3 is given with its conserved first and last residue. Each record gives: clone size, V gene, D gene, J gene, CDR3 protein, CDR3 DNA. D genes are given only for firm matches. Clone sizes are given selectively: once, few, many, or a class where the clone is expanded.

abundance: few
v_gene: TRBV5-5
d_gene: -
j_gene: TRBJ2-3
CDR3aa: CASSLDRGRFTDTQYF
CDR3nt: TGTGCCAGCAGCCTTGATCGGGGGCGCTTCACAGATACGCAGTATTTT

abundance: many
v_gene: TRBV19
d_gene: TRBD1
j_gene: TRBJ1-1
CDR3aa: CASSIRDRAYTEAFF
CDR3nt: TGTGCCAGTAGTATACGGGACAGGGCTTACACTGAAGCTTTCTTT

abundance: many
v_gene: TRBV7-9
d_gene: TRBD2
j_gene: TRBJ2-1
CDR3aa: CASSQPHRLAGSGNSYNEQFF
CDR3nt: TGTGCCAGCAGCCAACCTCACCGACTAGCGGGATCAGGTAATTCCTACAATGAGCAGTTCTTC

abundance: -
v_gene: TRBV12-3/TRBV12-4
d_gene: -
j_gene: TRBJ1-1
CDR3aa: CASSLIQNTEAFF
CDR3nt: TGTGCCAGCAGTTTAATACAGAACACTGAAGCTTTCTTT

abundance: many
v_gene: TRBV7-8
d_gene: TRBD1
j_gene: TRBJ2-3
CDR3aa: CASSLVQQGGTDTQYF
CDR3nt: TGTGCCAGCAGCTTAGTCCAGCAGGGGGGCACAGATACGCAGTATTTT

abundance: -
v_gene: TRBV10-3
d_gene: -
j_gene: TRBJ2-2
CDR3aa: CAISNTEVSGELFF
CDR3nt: TGTGCCATCAGTAACACAGAAGTGTCCGGGGAGCTGTTTTTT

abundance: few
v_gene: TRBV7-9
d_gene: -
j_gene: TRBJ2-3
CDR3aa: CASSFGGPDTQYF
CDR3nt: TGTGCCAGCAGCTTTGGAGGGCCGGATACGCAGTATTTT

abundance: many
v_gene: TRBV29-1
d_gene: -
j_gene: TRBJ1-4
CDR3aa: CSVGEGRGNEKLFF
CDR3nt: TGCAGCGTTGGGGAGGGCAGGGGTAATGAAAAACTGTTTTTT

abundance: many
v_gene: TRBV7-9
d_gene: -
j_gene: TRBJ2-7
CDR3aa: CASSMNLGDEQYF
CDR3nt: TGTGCCAGCAGCATGAACCTGGGAGACGAGCAGTACTTC

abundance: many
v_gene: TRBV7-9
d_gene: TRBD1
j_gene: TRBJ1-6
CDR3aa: CASSWTGSSLYNSPLHF
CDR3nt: TGTGCCAGCAGCTGGACAGGGAGTAGCTTATATAATTCACCCCTCCACTTT